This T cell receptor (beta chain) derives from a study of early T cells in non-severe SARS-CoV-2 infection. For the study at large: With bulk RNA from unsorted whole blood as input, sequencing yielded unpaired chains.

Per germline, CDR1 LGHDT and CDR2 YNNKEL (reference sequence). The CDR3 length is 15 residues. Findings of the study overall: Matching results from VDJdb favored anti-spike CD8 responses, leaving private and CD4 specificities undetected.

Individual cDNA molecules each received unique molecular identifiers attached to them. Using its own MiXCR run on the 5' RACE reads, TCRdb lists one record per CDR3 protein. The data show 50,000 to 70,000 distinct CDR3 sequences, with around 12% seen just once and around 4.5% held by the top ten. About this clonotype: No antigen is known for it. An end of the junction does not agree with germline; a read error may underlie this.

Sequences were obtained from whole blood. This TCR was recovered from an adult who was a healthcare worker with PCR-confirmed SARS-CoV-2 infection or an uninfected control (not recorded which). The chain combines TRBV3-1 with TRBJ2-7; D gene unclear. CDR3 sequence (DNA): TGTGCCAGCAGACAAGATTTTTCGACGGTCTACGAGCAGTACTTC. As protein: CASRQDFSTVYEQYF.